A selection of T cell receptor beta chains follows, all from one sample in a study of cytomegalovirus exposure and HLA in healthy donors. Produced via immunoSEQ multiplex PCR; TCRdb's table is partial and in-frame only. The sample shows about 150,000 clones, around four fifths of them seen only once. Sequencing was carried out using PBMCs. These receptors all stem from a male donor in good health and CMV-seronegative. The CDR3 runs from the conserved cysteine through the conserved F or W. D genes are given only for firm matches. Expanded clones are given a class, and other clones once, few, many or no size at all.

d_gene	v_gene	j_gene	abundance	CDR3nt	CDR3aa
-	TRBV19	TRBJ1-5	-	TGTGCCAGTAGTATAGATCTACGGGTAGGCAATCAGCCCCAGCATTTT	CASSIDLRVGNQPQHF
-	TRBV25-1	TRBJ2-2	-	TGTGCCACCGTACAAATCACCGGGGAGCTGTTTTTT	CATVQITGELFF
TRBD2	TRBV7-2	TRBJ2-3	few	TGTGCCAGCAGCGTAGTTGGGACTAGCGGGGGGGCGTCAGATACGCAGTATTTT	CASSVVGTSGGASDTQYF
TRBD1	TRBV27	TRBJ2-1	-	TGTGCCAGCAGTTTATTATCAGGGGGCAATGAGCAGTTCTTC	CASSLLSGGNEQFF
TRBD2	TRBV2	TRBJ2-3	-	TGTGCCAGCGCAAGGACTAGCGGGGGGGCTTCTACGCAGTATTTT	CASARTSGGASTQYF
-	TRBV7-2	TRBJ1-1	-	TGTGCCAGCAGCCAGGGGCGAGCCAACACTGAAGCTTTCTTT	CASSQGRANTEAFF
-	TRBV4-1	TRBJ1-1	-	TGCGCCAGCAGCCAAGAACCAGGAGGGAACACTGAAGCTTTCTTT	CASSQEPGGNTEAFF
TRBD1	TRBV7-9	TRBJ2-3	-	TGTGCCAGCACTGGGACAGCCACAGATACGCAGTATTTT	CASTGTATDTQYF
-	TRBV7-2	TRBJ1-5	few	TGTGCCAGCACCGAACTCGGGACACGCAATCAGCCCCAGCATTTT	CASTELGTRNQPQHF
-	TRBV28	TRBJ2-2	few	TGTGCCAGCAGTTTGGTTGAAGGGGCGCAGGGGGAGCTGTTTTTT	CASSLVEGAQGELFF
-	TRBV4-1	TRBJ1-5	-	TGCGCCAGCAGCCAAGATGGGGCAGGGGACTATAGCAATCAGCCCCAGCATTTT	CASSQDGAGDYSNQPQHF
-	TRBV25-1	TRBJ2-1	few	TGTGCCAGCTCACCTACGGTAGCGTATTCCTACAATGAGCAGTTCTTC	CASSPTVAYSYNEQFF
-	TRBV2	TRBJ2-7	once	TGTGCCAGCACTAGGGGGTTCTACGAGCAGTACTTC	CASTRGFYEQYF
-	TRBV28	TRBJ2-2	-	TGTGCCAGCAGTCCTGGGGAGCCGGACACCGGGGAGCTGTTTTTT	CASSPGEPDTGELFF
TRBD1	TRBV18	TRBJ2-2	-	TGTGCCAGCTCACCACTTGACAGGGGGCTGAACACCGGGGAGCTGTTTTTT	CASSPLDRGLNTGELFF
-	TRBV6-5	TRBJ2-1	few	TGTGCCAGCAGTGTGCACAGGGAAACCTACAATGAGCAGTTCTTC	CASSVHRETYNEQFF
-	TRBV28	TRBJ2-1	-	TGTGCCAGCAGTTCCCTCAACACAGCGGTCAATGAGCAGTTCTTC	CASSSLNTAVNEQFF
-	TRBV6-1	TRBJ1-1	few	TGTACAAATAGGGGGATGAACACTGAAGCTTTCTTT	CTNRGMNTEAFF
-	TRBV5-1	TRBJ2-5	-	TGCGCCAGCACCCCAGGGGCCCGAGAGACCCAGTACTTC	CASTPGARETQYF
-	TRBV7-9	TRBJ1-2	-	TGTGCCAGCAGCTTAGCAGGGAGCTATGGCTACACCTTC	CASSLAGSYGYTF
-	TRBV27	TRBJ2-3	-	TGTGCCAGCACCGAGCCCGCGACAGATACGCAGTATTTT	CASTEPATDTQYF
-	TRBV6-5	TRBJ2-5	once	TGTGCCAGCACGCGAGGGGGGACCCAGTACTTC	CASTRGGTQYF
-	TRBV4-1	TRBJ2-7	once	TGCGCCAGCAGCCAAGCCCGAGTCTACGAGCAGTACTTC	CASSQARVYEQYF